This T cell receptor beta chain was recovered during a study of cytomegalovirus exposure and HLA in healthy donors. It was with 60 Vbeta and 13 Jbeta primers that the PCR ran. Data came from immunoSEQ multiplex PCR; TCRdb stores just in-frame clones and leaves some out. The sample has 200,000 or so clones; 75% to 90% are singletons. This TCR was recovered from a boy aged 2 to 10 in good health and CMV-seronegative. The sample taken for sequencing was PBMCs.

This chain's CDR3 is CASSPGQGSSPLHF. DNA of the CDR3: TGTGCCAGCAGCCCTGGACAGGGTAGTTCACCCCTCCACTTT. The gene calls are TRBV7-2 and TRBJ1-6; 8 nucleotides agree with TRBD1. Germline CDR1 and CDR2: SGHTA and FQGNSA. The length of the CDR3 is 14 residues. V lost 5 bases to trimming and J lost 9 bases; unmatched junction nucleotides: 6.